These 5 T cell receptor beta chains were sequenced from one sample in a study of Graves' ophthalmopathy and Graves' hyperthyroidism. Amplification from RNA transcripts yielded the TCR beta CDR3 regions. First-round RT-PCR used HTBI primers; second-round multiplex PCR followed. MiXCR, run by TCRdb on the multiplex PCR reads, gives a single entry per CDR3 protein. The table has fewer than 350,000 distinct CDR3 sequences, 15% to 20% seen once; the top ten hold around an eighth. The sample taken for sequencing was peripheral blood. Every receptor here comes from an adult man with Graves' ophthalmopathy.

This chain joins TRBV6-2 or TRBV6-3 and TRBJ2-4, with 8 positions matching TRBD2. This CDR3 has 16 residues. The V gene end was trimmed by 6 bases and the J gene end by 1 base; junction bases not matched to a gene: 8. Germline V gene lookup returns CDR1 MNHEY and CDR2 SVGEGT. In nucleotides, the CDR3 is TGTGCCAGCAGGAAGGTAGCGGGATCGGCCAAAAACATTCAGTACTTC. The encoded protein is CASRKVAGSAKNIQYF.

This clonotype was counted ten times or more. This chain uses TRBV6-5 with TRBJ2-4; 9 nucleotides line up with TRBD2. CDR1 is MNHEY and CDR2 is SVGAGI in the germline V gene. With V trimmed by 2 bases and J by 7 bases, 6 bases remained unmatched. The CDR3 contains 15 residues. As DNA, the CDR3 is TGTGCCAGCAGTTACGTCCCTAGCGGGACGAACATTCAGTACTTC. Protein sequence: CASSYVPSGTNIQYF.

This clonotype was seen repeatedly, ten times or more. The V call is TRBV19, the J call TRBJ1-2; 10 bases map to TRBD1. Trimming at V came to 3 bases and at J to 8 bases, leaving 9 bases not matched to a gene. The CDR3 is made up of 15 amino acids. Germline V gives CDR1 LNHDA, CDR2 SQIVND (reference sequence). CDR3 amino acids: CASSINRDRGFGYTF. The CDR3 DNA follows: TGTGCCAGTAGTATTAACCGGGACAGGGGATTCGGCTACACCTTC.

In this sample, this clonotype turned up many times. This chain joins TRBV29-1 and TRBJ1-2; D gene ambiguous. Deletions cut 4 bases from V and 5 bases from J, with 14 bases between. The CDR3 is 13 amino acids. Germline assignment: CDR1 SQVTM and CDR2 ANQGSEA. CDR3 residues: CSVVGVRGYGYTF. The CDR3 region has the DNA TGCAGCGTTGTTGGTGTGCGAGGGTATGGCTACACCTTC.

The chain combines TRBV7-3 with TRBJ2-7; D may be TRBD1 or TRBD2 (5 bases each). The CDR3 loop spans 11 amino acids. V lost 7 bases, J lost 6 bases, and 10 bases lay in between. Germline V gene lookup returns CDR1 SGHTA and CDR2 FQGTGA. CDR3 sequence: CASTKGREQYF. Here the CDR3 DNA reads TGTGCCAGCACCAAGGGACGCGAGCAGTACTTC.